These 20 T cell receptor beta chains were sequenced from one sample in a study of T cell responses to AZD1222 COVID-19 vaccine. TCRdb's copy holds only in-frame clones and misses some; the assay was immunoSEQ multiplex PCR. The repertoire holds roughly 180,000 clones, with under 95% as singletons. The source was peripheral blood, collected 28 days after the second AZD1222 dose. These receptors originate from an adult who received the AZD1222 COVID-19 vaccine.

The count of this clone is one. The chain employs TRBV2 and TRBJ1-5, with 9 bases aligning to TRBD1. The junction had 6 bases not matched to a gene; V was cut back by 5 bases and J by 1 base. This CDR3 region has 16 residues. Looked up from germline, CDR1 is SNHLY and CDR2 is FYNNEI. DNA for the CDR3: TGTGCCAGCAGTACAGCGGGGACAGGGAGCAATCAGCCCCAGCATTTT. The encoded protein is CASSTAGTGSNQPQHF.

The chain carries TRBV2 and TRBJ2-6; D assignment may be TRBD1 or TRBD2 (5 bases each). Per germline, CDR1 SNHLY and CDR2 FYNNEI. Deletions cut 4 bases from V and 3 bases from J, with 7 bases between. This CDR3 contains 14 residues. The CDR3 is CASSGGYGANVLTF. For the CDR3, the DNA is TGTGCCAGCAGTGGGGGGTATGGGGCCAACGTCCTGACTTTC.

This clone has a handful of counts. The identical CDR3 is also encoded by other nucleotide sequences in the sample. The V and J genes are TRBV5-1 and TRBJ2-3; TRBD2 is a possible D gene (5 bases). The V gene lost 0 bases and the J gene lost 3 bases, with 14 bases spanning the gap. Germline-derived CDR1 and CDR2 are SGHRS and YFSETQ. This CDR3 comprises 16 residues. This CDR3 reads CASSLEAGKSTDTQYF. CDR3 nucleotide sequence: TGCGCCAGCAGCTTGGAAGCCGGGAAGAGTACAGATACGCAGTATTTT.

This clone was seen only a few times. The chain combines TRBV6-4 with TRBJ2-7, with 7 bases aligning to TRBD1. The CDR3 is made up of 13 amino acids. Per germline, CDR1 MRHNA and CDR2 SNTAGT. Trimming cost V 8 bases and J 3 bases; bases outside gene matches: 7. The CDR3 DNA reads TGTGCCAGCGCCTTAGCAGGGGGCTACGAGCAGTACTTC. It codes for CASALAGGYEQYF.

The V gene is TRBV19, the J gene TRBJ2-2, with TRBD2 matching 8 bases. V was pared by 3 bases and J by 0 bases, with 3 bases of the junction left unmatched. Germline CDR1 reads LNHDA; CDR2 reads SQIVND (reference sequence). The CDR3 length is 16 residues. The CDR3 bases are TGTGCCAGTAGTATCCCGGGAGGGCCGAACACCGGGGAGCTGTTTTTT. Translated, it gives CASSIPGGPNTGELFF.

The chain links TRBV6-1 to TRBJ2-7; the D gene could be TRBD1 or TRBD2 (5 bases each). The CDR3 length is 14 residues. The V end lost 2 bases, the J end lost 6 bases, and 14 bases lay between the germline ends. Germline V CDR1 and CDR2: MNHNS, SASEGT. CDR3 region: CASSESRDPPEQYF. Here the CDR3 DNA reads TGTGCCAGCAGTGAATCCCGGGACCCTCCCGAGCAGTACTTC.

This rearrangement joins TRBV30 to TRBJ2-7; no reliable D call. Germline V gene sequence: CDR1 GTSNPN, CDR2 SVGIG (reference sequence). This CDR3 comprises 12 residues. The germline V and J ends were trimmed by 6 bases and 1 base, with 10 bases remaining between them. The CDR3 sequence: CACLWQSYEQYF. CDR3 DNA: TGTGCCTGTCTCTGGCAGTCCTACGAGCAGTACTTC. The whole variable domain, remainder taken from reference TRBV30 and TRBJ2-7, is SQTIHQWPATLVQPVGSPLSLECTVEGTSNPNLYWYRQAAGRGLQLLFYSVGIGQISSEVPQNLSASRPQDRQFILSSKKLLLSDSGFYLCACLWQSYEQYFGPGTRLTVT.

The chain joins TRBV19 to TRBJ1-2; no reliable D call. The ends were cut back, 2 bases at V and 8 bases at J, with 6 bases in the middle. The CDR3 extends over 11 amino acids. Germline CDR1 is LNHDA and CDR2 is SQIVND (reference sequence). The CDR3 DNA reads as TGTGCCAGTAGTATATGGGCCGGCTACACCTTC. This translates into CASSIWAGYTF.

The rearrangement links TRBV18 to TRBJ1-1, with D tentatively TRBD1 (6 bases). The CDR3 is made up of 16 amino acids. In germline, CDR1 is KGHSH, CDR2 LQKENI. V dropped 0 bases and J dropped 0 bases, with 11 bases sitting between them. This CDR3 reads CASSPPVDSLNTEAFF. CDR3 nucleotide sequence: TGTGCCAGCTCACCACCTGTGGACAGCTTGAACACTGAAGCTTTCTTT.

V gene TRBV6-1 combines with J gene TRBJ2-7; D remains ambiguous. Germline CDR1 reads MNHNS; CDR2 reads SASEGT. The V end lost 3 bases, the J end lost 4 bases, and 16 bases lay between the germline ends. This CDR3 region has 15 residues. The CDR3 sequence: CASSDGGVPFYEQYF. The CDR3 nucleotides read TGTGCCAGCAGTGATGGTGGCGTGCCCTTTTACGAGCAGTACTTC.

The rearrangement links TRBV12-5 to TRBJ1-5, with no clear D. CDR1 and CDR2 from the germline V gene are LGHNT and FRNRAP. The CDR3 runs to 12 residues. V was clipped by 2 bases and J by 4 bases, with 3 bases between them. The DNA of the CDR3 is TGTGCTAGTGGTTTGCCAAATCAGCCCCAGCATTTT. This sequence encodes CASGLPNQPQHF.

The chain is built from TRBV6-2 or TRBV6-3 and TRBJ1-2, with TRBD1 identical over 7 bases. The CDR3 runs 14 residues. V shed 2 bases, J shed 0 bases, and the junction held 0 bases outside the gene matches. Germline V gene lookup returns CDR1 MNHEY and CDR2 SVGEGT. The CDR3 nucleotides read TGTGCCAGCAGTTACGGGACAGCTAACTATGGCTACACCTTC. Encoded protein: CASSYGTANYGYTF.

The gene calls are TRBV28 and TRBJ1-1, with TRBD1 as a possible D gene (5 bases). This CDR3 region has 12 residues. Germline V lookup: CDR1 MDHEN, CDR2 SYDVKM. V gave up 3 bases and J gave up 11 bases, with 13 bases separating them. The CDR3 is CASSFPGGLAFF. In nucleotides, the CDR3 is TGTGCCAGCAGTTTTCCGGGGGGACTGGCTTTCTTT.

This chain uses TRBV6-2 or TRBV6-3 with TRBJ1-2; the D is unclear. Germline CDR1 is MNHEY and CDR2 is SVGEGT. Trimming removed 4 bases from V and 2 bases from J, with 5 bases in between. The CDR3 consists of 12 residues. CDR3 bases: TGTGCCAGCAGTTGGGGAAACTATGGCTACACCTTC. Protein product: CASSWGNYGYTF.

The CDR3, as DNA: TGTGCCTGGAGTGGAACCGGGACAGGGGCGGATGGCTACACCTTC. This gives the protein CAWSGTGTGADGYTF. The gene calls are TRBV30 and TRBJ1-2; 10 bases map to TRBD1. V lost 1 base to trimming and J lost 6 bases; unmatched junction nucleotides: 8. The CDR3 consists of 15 residues. Germline assignment: CDR1 GTSNPN and CDR2 SVGIG (reference sequence).

The chain has TRBV18 and TRBJ2-5, with D unresolved. CDR3 length: 15 residues. Trimming left V 3 bases short and J 0 bases short, with 11 bases between. CDR1 and CDR2 from the germline V gene are KGHSH and LQKENI. DNA for the CDR3: TGTGCCAGCTCACCGGAACCGACGGACCAAGAGACCCAGTACTTC. Residues: CASSPEPTDQETQYF.

The chain has TRBV29-1 and TRBJ2-2; D not certain. V was pared by 6 bases and J by 5 bases, with 19 bases between. CDR1 and CDR2 from the germline V gene are SQVTM and ANQGSEA. CDR3 length: 15 residues. CDR3 sequence reads: CSVEPPGITTGELFF. In DNA form, the CDR3 reads TGCAGCGTCGAGCCCCCGGGTATCACAACCGGGGAGCTGTTTTTT.

Turning to this clone: The same CDR3 can be traced to other DNA sequences in this sample. The chain has TRBV10-1 and TRBJ1-5; 8 nucleotides match TRBD1. Germline V CDR1 and CDR2: WNHNN, SYGVQD (reference sequence). Trimming cost V 4 bases and J 11 bases; bases outside gene matches: 4. CDR3 length: 12 amino acids. The DNA for the CDR3 is TGCGCCAGCAGTGCAGGGGGCCTGACCCAGCATTTT. This sequence encodes CASSAGGLTQHF.

V gene TRBV6-2 or TRBV6-3 combines with J gene TRBJ1-2; D is uncertain. The CDR3 extends over 12 amino acids. In germline, CDR1 is MNHEY, CDR2 SVGEGT. Trimming pared 2 bases from V and 6 bases from J, leaving 7 bases between. CDR3 amino acids: CASSYEGDGYTF. The CDR3 DNA follows: TGTGCCAGCAGTTACGAAGGAGATGGCTACACCTTC.

V and J are TRBV10-3 and TRBJ2-7, with D perhaps TRBD1 or TRBD2 (5 bases each). There are 13 residues in the CDR3. From germline, CDR1 is ENHRY and CDR2 SYGVKD. V dropped 8 bases and J dropped 4 bases, with 15 bases sitting between them. The CDR3 loop reads CAIRDPTRYEQYF. In nucleotides, the CDR3 is TGTGCCATCCGGGACCCAACGAGGTACGAGCAGTACTTC.